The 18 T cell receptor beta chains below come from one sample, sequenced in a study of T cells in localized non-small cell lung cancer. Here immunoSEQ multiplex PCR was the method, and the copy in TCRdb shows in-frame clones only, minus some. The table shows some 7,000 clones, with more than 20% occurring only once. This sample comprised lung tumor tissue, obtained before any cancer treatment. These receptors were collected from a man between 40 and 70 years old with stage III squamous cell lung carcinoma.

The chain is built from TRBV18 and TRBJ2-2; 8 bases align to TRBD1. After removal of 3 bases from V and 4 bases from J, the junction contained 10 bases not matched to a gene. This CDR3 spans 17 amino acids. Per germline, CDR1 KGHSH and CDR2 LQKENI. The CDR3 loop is CASSPQIVGQGTGELFF. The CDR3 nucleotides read TGTGCCAGCTCACCCCAGATCGTAGGACAGGGCACCGGGGAGCTGTTTTTT.

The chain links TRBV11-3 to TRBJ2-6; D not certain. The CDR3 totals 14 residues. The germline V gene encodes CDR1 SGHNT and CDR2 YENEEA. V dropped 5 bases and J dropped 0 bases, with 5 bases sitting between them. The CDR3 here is CASSLSSGANVLTF. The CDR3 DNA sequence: TGTGCCAGCAGCCTATCCTCTGGGGCCAACGTCCTGACTTTC.

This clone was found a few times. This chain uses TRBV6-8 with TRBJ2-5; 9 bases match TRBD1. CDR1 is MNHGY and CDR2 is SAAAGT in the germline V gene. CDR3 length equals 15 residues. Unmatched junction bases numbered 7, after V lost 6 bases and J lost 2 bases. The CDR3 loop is CASSLGQGRQETQYF. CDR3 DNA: TGTGCCAGCAGCCTAGGACAGGGGAGGCAAGAGACCCAGTACTTC.

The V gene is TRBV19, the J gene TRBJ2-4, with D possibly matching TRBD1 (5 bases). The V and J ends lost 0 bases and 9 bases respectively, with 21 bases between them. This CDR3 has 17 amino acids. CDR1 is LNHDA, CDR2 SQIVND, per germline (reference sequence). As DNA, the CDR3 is TGTGCCAGTAGTATAGAAGGGGCAGGACCCTTGTGGGGCATTCAGTACTTC. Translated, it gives CASSIEGAGPLWGIQYF.

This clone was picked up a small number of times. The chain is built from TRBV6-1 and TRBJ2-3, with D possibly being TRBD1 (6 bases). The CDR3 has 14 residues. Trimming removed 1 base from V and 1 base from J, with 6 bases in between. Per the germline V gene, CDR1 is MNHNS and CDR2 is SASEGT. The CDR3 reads CASSEDRGTDTQYF. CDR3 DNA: TGTGCCAGCAGTGAAGACAGGGGCACAGATACGCAGTATTTT.

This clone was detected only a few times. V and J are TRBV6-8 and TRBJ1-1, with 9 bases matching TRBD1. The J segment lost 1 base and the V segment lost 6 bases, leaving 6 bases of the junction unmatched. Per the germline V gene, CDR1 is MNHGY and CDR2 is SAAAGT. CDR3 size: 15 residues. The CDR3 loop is CASSHRGQGNTEAFF. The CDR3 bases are TGTGCCAGCAGCCACAGGGGACAGGGGAACACTGAAGCTTTCTTT.

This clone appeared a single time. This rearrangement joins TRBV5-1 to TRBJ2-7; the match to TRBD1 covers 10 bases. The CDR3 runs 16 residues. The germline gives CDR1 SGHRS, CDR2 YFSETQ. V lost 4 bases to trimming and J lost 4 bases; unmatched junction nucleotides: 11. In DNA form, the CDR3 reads TGCGCCAGCAGCCCGCTCCGGACAGGGGGACGATACGAGCAGTACTTC. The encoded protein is CASSPLRTGGRYEQYF.

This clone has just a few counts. The chain's CDR3 is CASRRGQGAGYTF. The CDR3 DNA is TGTGCCAGCAGGCGAGGACAGGGGGCAGGGTACACCTTC. The rearrangement uses TRBV6-8 and TRBJ1-2; 11 nucleotides line up with TRBD1. The V segment lost 6 bases and the J segment 11 bases; nucleotides outside the gene matches: 8. Per germline, CDR1 MNHGY and CDR2 SAAAGT. The CDR3 length is 13 residues.

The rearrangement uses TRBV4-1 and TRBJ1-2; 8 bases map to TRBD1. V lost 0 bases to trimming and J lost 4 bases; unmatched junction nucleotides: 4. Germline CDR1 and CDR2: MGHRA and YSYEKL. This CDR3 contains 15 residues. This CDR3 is CASSQDRTGRYGYTF. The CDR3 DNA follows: TGCGCCAGCAGCCAAGACCGGACAGGGCGCTATGGCTACACCTTC.

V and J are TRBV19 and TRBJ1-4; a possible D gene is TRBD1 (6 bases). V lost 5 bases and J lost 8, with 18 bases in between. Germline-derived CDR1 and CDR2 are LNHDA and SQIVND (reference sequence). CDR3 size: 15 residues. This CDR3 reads CASSQQVGAQEKLFF. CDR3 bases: TGTGCCAGTAGTCAGCAGGTGGGGGCGCAGGAAAAACTGTTTTTT.

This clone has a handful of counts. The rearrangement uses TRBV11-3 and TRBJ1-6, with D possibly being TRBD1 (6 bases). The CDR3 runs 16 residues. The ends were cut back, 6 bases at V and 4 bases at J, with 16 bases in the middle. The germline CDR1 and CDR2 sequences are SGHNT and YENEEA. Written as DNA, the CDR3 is TGTGCCAGCAGTCCACTGGACAGCCGGTATAATTCACCCCTCCACTTT. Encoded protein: CASSPLDSRYNSPLHF.

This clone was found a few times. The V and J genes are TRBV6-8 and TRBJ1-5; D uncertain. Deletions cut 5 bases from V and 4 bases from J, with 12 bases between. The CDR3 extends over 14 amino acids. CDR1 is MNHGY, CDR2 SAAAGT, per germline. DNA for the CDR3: TGTGCCAGCAGTGGCCGGACCGGGAATCAGCCCCAGCATTTT. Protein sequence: CASSGRTGNQPQHF.

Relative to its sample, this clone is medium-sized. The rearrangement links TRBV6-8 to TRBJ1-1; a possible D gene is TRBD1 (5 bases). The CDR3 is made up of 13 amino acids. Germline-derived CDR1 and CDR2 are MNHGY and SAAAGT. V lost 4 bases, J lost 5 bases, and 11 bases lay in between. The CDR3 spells CASSWMGETEAFF. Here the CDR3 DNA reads TGTGCCAGCAGTTGGATGGGGGAGACTGAAGCTTTCTTT.

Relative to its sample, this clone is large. DNA of the CDR3: TGTGCCACCAGCAGAGATCCCGGGACAAGTTATGAAAAACTGTTTTTT. Encoded protein: CATSRDPGTSYEKLFF. This rearrangement joins TRBV15 to TRBJ1-4, with D perhaps TRBD1 (6 bases). Germline-derived CDR1 and CDR2 are LNHNV and YYDKDF (reference sequence). Trimming left V 0 bases short and J 6 bases short, with 14 bases between. The CDR3 has 16 residues.

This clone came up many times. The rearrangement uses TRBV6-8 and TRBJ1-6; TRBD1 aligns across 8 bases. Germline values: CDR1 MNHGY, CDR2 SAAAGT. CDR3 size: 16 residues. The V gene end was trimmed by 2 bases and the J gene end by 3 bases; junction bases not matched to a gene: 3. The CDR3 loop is CASSYAGTGYNSPLHF. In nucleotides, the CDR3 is TGTGCCAGCAGTTACGCCGGGACAGGCTATAATTCACCCCTCCACTTT.

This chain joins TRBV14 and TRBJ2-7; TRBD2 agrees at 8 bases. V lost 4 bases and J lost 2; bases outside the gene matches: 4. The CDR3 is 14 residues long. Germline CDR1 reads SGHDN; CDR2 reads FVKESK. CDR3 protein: CASSPAGVTYEQYF. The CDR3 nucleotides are TGTGCCAGCAGCCCAGCGGGAGTGACCTACGAGCAGTACTTC.

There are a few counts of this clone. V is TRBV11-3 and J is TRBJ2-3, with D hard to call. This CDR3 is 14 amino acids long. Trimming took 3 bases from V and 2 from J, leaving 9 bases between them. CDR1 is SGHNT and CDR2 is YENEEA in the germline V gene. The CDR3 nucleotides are TGTGCCAGCAGCTTCAGCCTGATCACAGATACGCAGTATTTT. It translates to CASSFSLITDTQYF.

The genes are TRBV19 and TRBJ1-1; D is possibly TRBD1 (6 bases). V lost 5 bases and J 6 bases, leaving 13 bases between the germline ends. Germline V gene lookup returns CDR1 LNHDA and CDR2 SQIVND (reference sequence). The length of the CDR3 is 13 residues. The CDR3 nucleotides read TGTGCCAGTAGTCCACGGGACATTTCTGAAGCTTTCTTT. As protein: CASSPRDISEAFF.